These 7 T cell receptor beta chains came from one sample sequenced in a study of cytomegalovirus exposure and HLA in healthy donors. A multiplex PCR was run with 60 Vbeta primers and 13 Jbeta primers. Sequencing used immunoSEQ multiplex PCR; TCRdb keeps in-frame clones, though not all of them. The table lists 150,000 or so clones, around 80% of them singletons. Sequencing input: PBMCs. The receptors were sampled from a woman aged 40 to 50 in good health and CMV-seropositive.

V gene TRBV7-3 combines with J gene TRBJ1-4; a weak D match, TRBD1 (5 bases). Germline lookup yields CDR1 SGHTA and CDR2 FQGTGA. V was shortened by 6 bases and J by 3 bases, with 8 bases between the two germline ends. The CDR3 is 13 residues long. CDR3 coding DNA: TGTGCCAGCAGTCGGGGGGCTAATGAAAAACTGTTTTTT. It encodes CASSRGANEKLFF.

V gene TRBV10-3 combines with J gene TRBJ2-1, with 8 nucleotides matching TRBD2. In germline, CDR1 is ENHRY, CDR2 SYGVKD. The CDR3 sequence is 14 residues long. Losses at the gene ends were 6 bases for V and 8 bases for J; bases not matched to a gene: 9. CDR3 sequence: CAIRDGGAGDEQFF. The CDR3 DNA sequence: TGTGCCATCAGAGACGGGGGGGCGGGCGATGAGCAGTTCTTC.

The CDR3 region is CASSITATGSGNTIYF. For the CDR3, the DNA is TGTGCCAGTAGTATAACCGCCACAGGCTCTGGAAACACCATATATTTT. V usage is TRBV19 and J usage is TRBJ1-3, with TRBD1 as a possible D gene (5 bases). V dropped 2 bases and J dropped 0 bases, with 11 bases sitting between them. The length of the CDR3 is 16 residues. From germline, CDR1 is LNHDA and CDR2 SQIVND (reference sequence). The complete variable domain, with remaining parts taken from reference TRBV19 and TRBJ1-3, reads DGGITQSPKYLFRKEGQNVTLSCEQNLNHDAMYWYRQDPGQGLRLIYYSQIVNDFQKGDIAEGYSVSREKKESFPLTVTSAQKNPTAFYLCASSITATGSGNTIYFGEGSWLTVV.

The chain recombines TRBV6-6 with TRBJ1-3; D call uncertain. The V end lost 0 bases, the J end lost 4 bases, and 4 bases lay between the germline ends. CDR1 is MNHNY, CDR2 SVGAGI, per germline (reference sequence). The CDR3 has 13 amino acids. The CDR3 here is CASSYSEGNTIYF. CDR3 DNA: TGTGCCAGCAGTTACTCGGAGGGAAACACCATATATTTT.

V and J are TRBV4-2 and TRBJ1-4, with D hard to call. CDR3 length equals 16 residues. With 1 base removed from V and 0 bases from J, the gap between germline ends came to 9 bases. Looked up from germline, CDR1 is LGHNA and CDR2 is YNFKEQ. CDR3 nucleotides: TGTGCCAGCAGCCAAGTTTTGGGAGCAACTAATGAAAAACTGTTTTTT. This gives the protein CASSQVLGATNEKLFF.

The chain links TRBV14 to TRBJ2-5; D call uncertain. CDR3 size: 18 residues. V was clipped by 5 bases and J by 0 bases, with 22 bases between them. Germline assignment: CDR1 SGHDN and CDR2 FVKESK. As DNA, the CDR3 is TGTGCCAGCAGCGACGCAAATGTCGCGAGGAACTACCAAGAGACCCAGTACTTC. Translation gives CASSDANVARNYQETQYF.

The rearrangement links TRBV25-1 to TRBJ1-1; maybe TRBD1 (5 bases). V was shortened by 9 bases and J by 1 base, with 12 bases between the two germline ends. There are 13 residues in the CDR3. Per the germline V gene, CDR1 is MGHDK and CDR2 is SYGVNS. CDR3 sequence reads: CASTGLGNTEAFF. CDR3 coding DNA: TGTGCCAGTACGGGACTGGGGAACACTGAAGCTTTCTTT.